This T cell receptor beta chain is drawn from a study of blood T cell repertoires in COVID-19. J was trimmed by 6 bases and V by 7 bases; bases with no gene match: 7. CDR1 SGHRS and CDR2 YFSETQ come from the germline V gene. CDR3 length: 14 residues. Clones were sequenced by immunoSEQ multiplex PCR, and TCRdb holds only the in-frame ones, with some missing. This sample carries 250,000 to 350,000 clones, 75% to 90% of them seen once, and the ten largest clones take 4.3%. The source is a woman aged 25 to 39 who had recovered from COVID-19. The chain recombines TRBV5-1 with TRBJ2-3, with 11 bases aligning to TRBD1. The specimen sequenced was PBMCs or T cells enriched from blood (not recorded which). The CDR3 region has the DNA TGCGCCAGCTCCCTGGGACAGGGGGTGGATACGCAGTATTTT. Its translation: CASSLGQGVDTQYF. The complete variable domain, with remaining parts taken from reference TRBV5-1 and TRBJ2-3, reads KAGVTQTPRYLIKTRGQQVTLSCSPISGHRSVSWYQQTPGQGLQFLFEYFSETQRNKGNFPGRFSGRQFSNSRSEMNVSTLELGDSALYLCASSLGQGVDTQYFGPGTRLTVL.